This T cell receptor (beta chain) emerged from a study of blood T cell repertoires in COVID-19. Trimming removed 5 bases from V and 4 bases from J; junction bases left unmatched: 4. Per germline, CDR1 LNHNV and CDR2 YYDKDF (reference sequence). This CDR3 is built from 13 residues. Original processing methods: The assay estimated nucleated cells by amplifying reference gene primers. Assay: immunoSEQ multiplex PCR; the TCRdb copy retains only in-frame clones and omits some. V and J calls and clone size are as listed in that table; D and trimming were resolved from the DNA. The sample has some 340,000 clones, roughly nine tenths seen once; the top ten hold approximately 4.1%.

The genes are TRBV15 and TRBJ2-7; 8 bases agree with TRBD1. This sequence was found in a woman aged 30 to 39 who had been exposed to COVID-19. The sequenced sample was PBMCs or T cells enriched from blood (not recorded which). As DNA, the CDR3 is TGTGCCACCAGCCAGGGGGCCGGGTACGAGCAGTACTTC. This gives the protein CATSQGAGYEQYF.